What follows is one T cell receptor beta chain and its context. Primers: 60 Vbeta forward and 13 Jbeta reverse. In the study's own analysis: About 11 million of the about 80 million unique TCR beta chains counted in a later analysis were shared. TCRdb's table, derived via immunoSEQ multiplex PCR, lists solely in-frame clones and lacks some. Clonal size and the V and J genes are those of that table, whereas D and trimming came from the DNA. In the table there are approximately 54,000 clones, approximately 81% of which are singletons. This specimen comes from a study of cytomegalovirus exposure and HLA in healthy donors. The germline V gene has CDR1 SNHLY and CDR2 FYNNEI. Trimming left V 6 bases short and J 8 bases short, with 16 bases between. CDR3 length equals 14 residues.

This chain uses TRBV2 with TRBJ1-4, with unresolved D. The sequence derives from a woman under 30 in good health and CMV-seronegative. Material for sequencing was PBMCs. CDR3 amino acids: CASRNRGGEEKLFF. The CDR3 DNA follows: TGTGCCAGCAGGAACCGAGGTGGTGAGGAAAAACTGTTTTTT.